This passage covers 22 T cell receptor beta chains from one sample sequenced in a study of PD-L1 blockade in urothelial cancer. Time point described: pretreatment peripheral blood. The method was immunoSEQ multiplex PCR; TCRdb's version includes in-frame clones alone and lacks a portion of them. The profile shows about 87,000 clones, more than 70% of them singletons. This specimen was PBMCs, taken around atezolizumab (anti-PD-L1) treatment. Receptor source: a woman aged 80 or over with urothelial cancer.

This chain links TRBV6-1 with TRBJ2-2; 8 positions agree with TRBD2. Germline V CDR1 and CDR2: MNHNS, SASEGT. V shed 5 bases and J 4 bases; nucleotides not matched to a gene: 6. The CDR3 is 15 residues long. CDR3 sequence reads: CASSRSGIGTGELFF. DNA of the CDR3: TGTGCCAGCAGTCGTAGCGGGATAGGCACCGGGGAGCTGTTTTTT.

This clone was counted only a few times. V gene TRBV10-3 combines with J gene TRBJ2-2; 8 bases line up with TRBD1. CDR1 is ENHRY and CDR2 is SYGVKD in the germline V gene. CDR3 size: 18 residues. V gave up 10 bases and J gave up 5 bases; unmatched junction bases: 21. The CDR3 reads CATGAGQGQRTNTGELFF. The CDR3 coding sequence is TGTGCCACCGGAGCAGGACAGGGACAACGAACTAATACCGGGGAGCTGTTTTTT.

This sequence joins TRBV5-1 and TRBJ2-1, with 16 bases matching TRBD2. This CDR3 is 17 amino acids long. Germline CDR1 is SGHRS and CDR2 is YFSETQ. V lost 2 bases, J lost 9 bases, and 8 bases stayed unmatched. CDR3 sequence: CASSFSGTSGRAGEQFF. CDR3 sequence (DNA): TGCGCCAGCAGCTTCTCCGGGACTAGCGGGAGGGCCGGTGAGCAGTTCTTC.

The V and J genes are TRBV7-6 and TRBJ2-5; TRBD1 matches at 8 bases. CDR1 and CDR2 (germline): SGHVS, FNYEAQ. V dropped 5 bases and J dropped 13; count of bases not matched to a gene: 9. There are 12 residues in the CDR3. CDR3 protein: CASSGDRGIRYF. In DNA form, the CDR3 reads TGTGCCAGCAGCGGTGACAGGGGCATTAGGTACTTC.

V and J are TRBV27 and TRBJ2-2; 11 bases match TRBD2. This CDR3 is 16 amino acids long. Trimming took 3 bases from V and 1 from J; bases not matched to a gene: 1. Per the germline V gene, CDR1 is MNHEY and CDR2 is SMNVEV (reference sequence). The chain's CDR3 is CASSLGTSGNTGELFF. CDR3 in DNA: TGTGCCAGCAGTTTGGGGACTAGCGGGAACACCGGGGAGCTGTTTTTT.

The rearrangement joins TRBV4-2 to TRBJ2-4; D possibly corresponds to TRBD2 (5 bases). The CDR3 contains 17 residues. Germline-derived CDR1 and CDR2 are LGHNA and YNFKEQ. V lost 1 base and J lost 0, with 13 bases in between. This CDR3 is CASSQAFSVRAKNIQYF. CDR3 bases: TGTGCCAGCAGCCAAGCGTTTAGCGTCAGAGCCAAAAACATTCAGTACTTC.

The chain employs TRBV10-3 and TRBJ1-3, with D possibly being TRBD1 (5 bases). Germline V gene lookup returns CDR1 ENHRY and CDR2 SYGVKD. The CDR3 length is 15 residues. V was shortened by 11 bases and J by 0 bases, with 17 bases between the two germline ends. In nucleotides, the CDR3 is TGTGCCTGTAGTACCAGGGAAGACTCTGGAAACACCATATATTTT. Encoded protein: CACSTREDSGNTIYF.

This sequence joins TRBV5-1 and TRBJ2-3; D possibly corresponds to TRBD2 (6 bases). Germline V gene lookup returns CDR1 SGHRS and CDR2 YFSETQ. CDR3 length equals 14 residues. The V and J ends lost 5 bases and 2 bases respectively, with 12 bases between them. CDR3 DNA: TGCGCCAGCAGACGGGACTGGAACACAGATACGCAGTATTTT. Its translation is CASRRDWNTDTQYF.

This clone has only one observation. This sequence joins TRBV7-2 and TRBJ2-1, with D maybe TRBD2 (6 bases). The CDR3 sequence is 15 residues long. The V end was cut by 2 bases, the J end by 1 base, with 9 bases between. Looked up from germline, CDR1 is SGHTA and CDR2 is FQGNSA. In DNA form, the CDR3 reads TGTGCCAGCAGCTTACGGCGGGATTCCTACAATGAGCAGTTCTTC. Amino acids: CASSLRRDSYNEQFF.

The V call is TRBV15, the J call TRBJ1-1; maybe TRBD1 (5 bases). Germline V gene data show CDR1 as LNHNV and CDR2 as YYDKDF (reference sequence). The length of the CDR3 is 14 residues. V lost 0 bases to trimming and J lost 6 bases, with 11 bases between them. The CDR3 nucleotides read TGTGCCACCAGCAGAGATACATCCAGGGCTGAAGCTTTCTTT. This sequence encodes CATSRDTSRAEAFF.

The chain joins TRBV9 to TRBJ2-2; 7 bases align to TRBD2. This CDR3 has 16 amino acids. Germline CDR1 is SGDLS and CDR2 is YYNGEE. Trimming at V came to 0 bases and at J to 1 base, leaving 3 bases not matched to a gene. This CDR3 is CASSVVGGRNTGELFF. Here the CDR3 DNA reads TGTGCCAGCAGCGTAGTGGGCGGGAGGAACACCGGGGAGCTGTTTTTT. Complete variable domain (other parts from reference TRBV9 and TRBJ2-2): DSGVTQTPKHLITATGQRVTLRCSPRSGDLSVYWYQQSLDQGLQFLIQYYNGEERAKGNILERFSAQQFPDLHSELNLSSLELGDSALYFCASSVVGGRNTGELFFGEGSRLTVL.

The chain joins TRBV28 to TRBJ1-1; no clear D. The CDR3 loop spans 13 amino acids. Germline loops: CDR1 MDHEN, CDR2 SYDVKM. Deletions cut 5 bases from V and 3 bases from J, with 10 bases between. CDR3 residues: CASSVHGDTEAFF. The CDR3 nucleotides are TGTGCCAGCAGTGTCCACGGGGACACTGAAGCTTTCTTT.

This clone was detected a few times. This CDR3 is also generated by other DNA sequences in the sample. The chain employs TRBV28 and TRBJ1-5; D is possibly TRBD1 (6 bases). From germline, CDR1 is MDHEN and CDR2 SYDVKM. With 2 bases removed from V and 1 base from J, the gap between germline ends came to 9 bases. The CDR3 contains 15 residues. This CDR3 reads CASSLGGSSNQPQHF. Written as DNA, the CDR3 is TGTGCCAGCAGTTTAGGGGGCAGCAGCAATCAGCCCCAGCATTTT. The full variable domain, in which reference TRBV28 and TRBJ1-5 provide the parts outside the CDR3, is DVKVTQSSRYLVKRTGEKVFLECVQDMDHENMFWYRQDPGLGLRLIYFSYDVKMKEKGDIPEGYSVSREKKERFSLILESASTNQTSMYLCASSLGGSSNQPQHFGDGTRLSIL.

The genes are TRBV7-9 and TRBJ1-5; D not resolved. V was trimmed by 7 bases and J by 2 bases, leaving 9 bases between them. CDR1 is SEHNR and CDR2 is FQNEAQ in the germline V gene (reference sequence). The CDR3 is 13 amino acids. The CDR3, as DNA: TGTGCCAGCACCGCCGGAGGCAATCAGCCCCAGCATTTT. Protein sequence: CASTAGGNQPQHF. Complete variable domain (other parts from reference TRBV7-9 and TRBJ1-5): DTGVSQNPRHKITKRGQNVTFRCDPISEHNRLYWYRQTLGQGPEFLTYFQNEAQLEKSRLLSDRFSAERPKGSFSTLEIQRTEQGDSAMYLCASTAGGNQPQHFGDGTRLSIL.

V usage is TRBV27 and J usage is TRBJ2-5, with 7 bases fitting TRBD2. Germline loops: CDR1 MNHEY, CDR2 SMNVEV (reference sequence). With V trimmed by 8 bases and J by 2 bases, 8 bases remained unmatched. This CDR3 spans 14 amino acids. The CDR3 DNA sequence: TGTGCCAGCCGACCCAGCGGGAAACAAGAGACCCAGTACTTC. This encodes CASRPSGKQETQYF.

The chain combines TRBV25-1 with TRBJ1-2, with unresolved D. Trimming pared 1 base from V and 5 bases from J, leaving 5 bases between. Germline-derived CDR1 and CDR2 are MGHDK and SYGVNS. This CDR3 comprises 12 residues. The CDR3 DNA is TGTGCCAGCAGTGAATCACGGTATGGCTACACCTTC. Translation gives CASSESRYGYTF.

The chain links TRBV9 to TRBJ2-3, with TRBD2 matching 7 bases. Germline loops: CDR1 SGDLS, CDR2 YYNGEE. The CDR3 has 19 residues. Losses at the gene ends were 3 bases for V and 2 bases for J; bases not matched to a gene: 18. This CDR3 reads CASSGGGTSWMGLTDTQYF. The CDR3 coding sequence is TGTGCCAGCAGCGGGGGGGGGACCTCCTGGATGGGGCTCACAGATACGCAGTATTTT.

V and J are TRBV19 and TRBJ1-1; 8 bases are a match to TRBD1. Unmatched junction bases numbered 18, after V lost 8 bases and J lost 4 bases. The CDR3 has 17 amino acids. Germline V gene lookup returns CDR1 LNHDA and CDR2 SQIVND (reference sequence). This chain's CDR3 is CASGAAIRTGRATEAFF. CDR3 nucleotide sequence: TGTGCCAGTGGGGCTGCTATAAGGACAGGGCGGGCCACTGAAGCTTTCTTT.

CDR3 sequence reads: CASSDRDSHNEKLFF. The CDR3 nucleotides are TGTGCCAGCAGTGACCGGGACAGCCATAATGAAAAACTGTTTTTT. The chain has TRBV25-1 and TRBJ1-4, with 7 bases lining up with TRBD1. The CDR3 is made up of 15 amino acids. Trimming removed 3 bases from V and 4 bases from J; junction bases left unmatched: 5. The germline CDR1 and CDR2 sequences are MGHDK and SYGVNS.

The CDR3 is CASSPSGRQPGYGYTF. The CDR3 DNA reads as TGTGCCAGCAGCCCCTCCGGGAGGCAGCCTGGTTATGGCTACACCTTC. The V gene is TRBV7-9, the J gene TRBJ1-2, with D uncertain. The V gene's germline CDR1 is SEHNR and CDR2 FQNEAQ (reference sequence). The V end lost 5 bases, the J end lost 5 bases, and 21 bases lay between the germline ends. This CDR3 region has 16 residues.

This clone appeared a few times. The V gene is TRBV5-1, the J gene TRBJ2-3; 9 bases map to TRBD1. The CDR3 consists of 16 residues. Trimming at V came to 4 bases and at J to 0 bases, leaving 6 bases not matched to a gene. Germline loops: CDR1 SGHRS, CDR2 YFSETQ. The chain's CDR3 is CASSIGQGHSTDTQYF. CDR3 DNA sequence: TGCGCCAGCAGCATAGGACAGGGGCATAGCACAGATACGCAGTATTTT.

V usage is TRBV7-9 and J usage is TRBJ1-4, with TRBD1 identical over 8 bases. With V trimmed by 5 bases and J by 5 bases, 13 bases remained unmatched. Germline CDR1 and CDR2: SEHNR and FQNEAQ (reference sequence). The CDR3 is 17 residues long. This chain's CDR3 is CASSHRGGDLANEKLFF. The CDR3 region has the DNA TGTGCCAGCAGCCACAGGGGGGGGGATCTGGCGAATGAAAAACTGTTTTTT.